The 13 T cell receptor beta chains listed next were all sequenced from one sample in a study of PD-L1 blockade in urothelial cancer. Assay: immunoSEQ multiplex PCR; the TCRdb copy retains only in-frame clones and omits some. The sample consists of tens of thousands of clones, roughly 90% of them appearing once. The material was PBMCs, obtained around atezolizumab (anti-PD-L1) treatment. These receptors were taken from a man between 60 and 70 years old with urothelial cancer.

The chain joins TRBV10-3 to TRBJ2-7; 7 bases match TRBD1. The CDR3 has 12 residues. Trimming at V came to 8 bases and at J to 3 bases, leaving 4 bases not matched to a gene. CDR1 is ENHRY, CDR2 SYGVKD, per germline. The CDR3 DNA sequence: TGTGCCATCGGGGGACAGATCTACGAGCAGTACTTC. Translation: CAIGGQIYEQYF.

This clone was observed a single time. This chain joins TRBV28 and TRBJ2-1; D remains unclear. The CDR3 runs 16 residues. The germline gives CDR1 MDHEN, CDR2 SYDVKM. The ends were cut back, 2 bases at V and 2 bases at J, with 13 bases in the middle. CDR3 nucleotides: TGTGCCAGCAGTTTAGCAGTGGGCAGAGCCTACAATGAGCAGTTCTTC. Amino acid sequence: CASSLAVGRAYNEQFF.

The chain links TRBV7-3 to TRBJ1-2; D not resolved. Trimming removed 2 bases at V and 7 bases at J, with 17 bases between. CDR1 and CDR2 (germline): SGHTA, FQGTGA. This CDR3 has 15 amino acids. The CDR3 coding sequence is TGTGCCAGCAGCTTAGGGTACGCGGGGAACGTTGGCTACACCTTC. This codes for CASSLGYAGNVGYTF.

The rearrangement uses TRBV14 and TRBJ1-2, with D hard to call. The length of the CDR3 is 13 residues. V was cut by 1 base and J by 3 bases, with 6 bases left in between. Germline values: CDR1 SGHDN, CDR2 FVKESK. This CDR3 is CASSQVADYGYTF. As DNA, the CDR3 is TGTGCCAGCAGCCAAGTAGCGGACTATGGCTACACCTTC.

This clone has only one observation. The rearrangement joins TRBV2 to TRBJ1-1; D is perhaps TRBD1 (5 bases). This CDR3 has 12 residues. Germline loops: CDR1 SNHLY, CDR2 FYNNEI. V lost 6 bases and J 7 bases, leaving 12 bases between the germline ends. For the CDR3, the DNA is TGTGCCAGCAGCTTCCAGGGATATGAAGCTTTCTTT. It is translated as CASSFQGYEAFF.

The sample holds one count of this clone. The chain carries TRBV7-3 and TRBJ2-1, with a weak D call TRBD2 (5 bases). This CDR3 comprises 16 residues. With 8 bases removed from V and 0 bases from J, the gap between germline ends came to 17 bases. CDR1 and CDR2 (germline): SGHTA, FQGTGA. CDR3 sequence: CASSASLASSYNEQFF. CDR3 DNA: TGTGCCAGCTCAGCTTCCTTAGCGAGCTCCTACAATGAGCAGTTCTTC.

V is TRBV28 and J is TRBJ2-5, with TRBD1 matching over 8 bases. Germline V lookup: CDR1 MDHEN, CDR2 SYDVKM. With V trimmed by 5 bases and J by 3 bases, 8 bases remained unmatched. The CDR3 has 15 amino acids. CDR3 sequence (DNA): TGTGCCAGCAGTCAACCCGGACAGGGCAAAGAGACCCAGTACTTC. This codes for CASSQPGQGKETQYF.

This sequence joins TRBV28 and TRBJ2-5, with 14 nucleotides matching TRBD2. Germline loops: CDR1 MDHEN, CDR2 SYDVKM. The CDR3 consists of 15 residues. V lost 6 bases and J lost 6; bases outside the gene matches: 6. The DNA of the CDR3 is TGTGCCAGCAGACCCGGACTAGCGGGGGGAAAGACCCAGTACTTC. This translates into CASRPGLAGGKTQYF.

The chain is built from TRBV4-1 and TRBJ2-4; D unresolved. From germline, CDR1 is MGHRA and CDR2 YSYEKL. The CDR3 totals 14 residues. V lost 0 bases and J lost 10, with 13 bases in between. CDR3 nucleotides: TGCGCCAGCAGCCAAGATGAGGCCATCTCAATTCAGTACTTC. Translation: CASSQDEAISIQYF.

The rearrangement joins TRBV6-1 to TRBJ2-2; 11 bases agree with TRBD2. With 4 bases clipped from V and 4 bases from J, the junction kept 11 bases outside the gene matches. The CDR3 totals 18 residues. Germline CDR1 reads MNHNS; CDR2 reads SASEGT. The CDR3 region is CASSARLAGGPFTGELFF. The CDR3 region has the DNA TGTGCCAGCAGTGCACGATTAGCGGGAGGGCCGTTCACCGGGGAGCTGTTTTTT.

The CDR3 nucleotides are TGCGCCAGCAGCGTGCAGCAAGAGACCCAGTACTTC. Its translation: CASSVQQETQYF. The V and J genes are TRBV5-1 and TRBJ2-5; no reliable D call. This CDR3 contains 12 residues. The germline V gene encodes CDR1 SGHRS and CDR2 YFSETQ. Trimming stripped 4 bases from V and 2 bases from J, with 6 bases between.

The J gene is TRBJ2-5, the V gene TRBV2, with 8 bases identical to TRBD2. The CDR3 contains 12 residues. Losses at the gene ends were 9 bases for V and 5 bases for J; bases not matched to a gene: 5. Per germline, CDR1 SNHLY and CDR2 FYNNEI. The CDR3 loop reads CASRGGSETQYF. The CDR3 nucleotides read TGTGCCAGTCGGGGGGGGTCCGAGACCCAGTACTTC.

The rearrangement links TRBV6-1 to TRBJ2-2; D might be TRBD2 (6 bases). Germline-derived CDR1 and CDR2 are MNHNS and SASEGT. This CDR3 spans 14 amino acids. Trimming took 6 bases from V and 4 from J, leaving 12 bases between them. The CDR3 sequence is CASRRDFTTGELFF. The CDR3 DNA reads as TGTGCCAGCAGACGGGACTTCACCACCGGGGAGCTGTTTTTT.